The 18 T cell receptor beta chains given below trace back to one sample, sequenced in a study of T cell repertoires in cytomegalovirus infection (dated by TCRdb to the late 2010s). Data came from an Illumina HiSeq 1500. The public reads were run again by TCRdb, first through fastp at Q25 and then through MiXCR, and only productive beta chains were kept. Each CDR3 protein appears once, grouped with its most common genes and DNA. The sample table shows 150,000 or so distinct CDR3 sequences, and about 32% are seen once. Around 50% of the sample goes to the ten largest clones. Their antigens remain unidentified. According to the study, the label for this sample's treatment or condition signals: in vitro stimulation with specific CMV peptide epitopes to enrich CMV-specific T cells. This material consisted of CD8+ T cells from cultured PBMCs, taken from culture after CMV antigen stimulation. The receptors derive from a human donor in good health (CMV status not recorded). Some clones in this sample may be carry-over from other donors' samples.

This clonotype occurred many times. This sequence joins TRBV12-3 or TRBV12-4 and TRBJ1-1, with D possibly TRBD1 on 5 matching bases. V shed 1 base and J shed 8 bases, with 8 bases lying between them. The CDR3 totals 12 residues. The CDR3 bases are TGTGCCAGCAGTTTAGTGACAGTCGAAGCTTTCTTT. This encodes CASSLVTVEAFF.

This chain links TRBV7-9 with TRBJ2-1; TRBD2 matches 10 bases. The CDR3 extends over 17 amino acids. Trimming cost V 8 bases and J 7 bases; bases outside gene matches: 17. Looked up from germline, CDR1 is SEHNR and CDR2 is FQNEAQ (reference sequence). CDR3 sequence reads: CASVRGLAGVDRNEQFF. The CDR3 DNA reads TGTGCCAGCGTCAGAGGGCTAGCGGGGGTGGATCGGAATGAGCAGTTCTTC.

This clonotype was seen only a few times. In DNA form, the CDR3 reads TGTGCCAGCAGTTACGGGACAGGGATTTACTATGGCTACACCTTC. Encoded protein: CASSYGTGIYYGYTF. This chain uses TRBV6-5 with TRBJ1-2; 9 bases match TRBD1. This CDR3 has 15 amino acids. Germline CDR1 and CDR2: MNHEY and SVGAGI. After removal of 2 bases from V and 3 bases from J, the junction contained 4 bases not matched to a gene.

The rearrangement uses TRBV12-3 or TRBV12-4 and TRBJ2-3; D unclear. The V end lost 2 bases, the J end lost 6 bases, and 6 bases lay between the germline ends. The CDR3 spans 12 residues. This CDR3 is CASSLIVDTQYF. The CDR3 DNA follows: TGTGCCAGCAGTTTAATAGTTGATACGCAGTATTTT.

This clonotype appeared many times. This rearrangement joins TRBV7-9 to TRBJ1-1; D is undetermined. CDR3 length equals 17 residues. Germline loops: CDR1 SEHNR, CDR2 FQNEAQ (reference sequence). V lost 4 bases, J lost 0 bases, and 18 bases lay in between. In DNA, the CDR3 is TGTGCCAGCAGCTATCCCTTCCGGGCCAAGGTGAACACTGAAGCTTTCTTT. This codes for CASSYPFRAKVNTEAFF.

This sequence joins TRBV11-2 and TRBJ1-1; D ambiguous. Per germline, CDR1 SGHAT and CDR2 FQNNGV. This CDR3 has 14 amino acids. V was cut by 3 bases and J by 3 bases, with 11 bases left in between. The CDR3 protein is CASSLGFGDTEAFF. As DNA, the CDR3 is TGTGCCAGCAGCTTGGGCTTCGGGGACACTGAAGCTTTCTTT.

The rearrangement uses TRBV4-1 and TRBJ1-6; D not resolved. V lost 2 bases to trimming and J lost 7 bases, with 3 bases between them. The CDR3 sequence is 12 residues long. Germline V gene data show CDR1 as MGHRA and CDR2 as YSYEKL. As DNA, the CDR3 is TGCGCCAGCAGCCAACACAATTCACCCCTCCACTTT. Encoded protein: CASSQHNSPLHF.

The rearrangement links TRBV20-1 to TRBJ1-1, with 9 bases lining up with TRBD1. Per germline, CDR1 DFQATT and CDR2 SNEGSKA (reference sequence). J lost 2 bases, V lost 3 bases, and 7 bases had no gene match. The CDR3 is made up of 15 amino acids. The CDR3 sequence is CSASGQGYDNTEAFF. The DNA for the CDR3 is TGCAGTGCTAGCGGACAGGGGTATGATAACACTGAAGCTTTCTTT.

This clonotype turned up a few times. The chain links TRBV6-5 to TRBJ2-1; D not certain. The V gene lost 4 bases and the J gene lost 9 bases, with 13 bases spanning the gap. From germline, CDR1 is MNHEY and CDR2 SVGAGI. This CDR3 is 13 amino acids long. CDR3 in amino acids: CASSSSERSEQFF. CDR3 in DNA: TGTGCCAGCAGTTCGTCTGAGAGAAGTGAGCAGTTCTTC.

The CDR3 DNA is TGTGCCAGCAGTTCCCTAGCGGGTCTACAAGAGACCCAGTACTTC. It translates to CASSSLAGLQETQYF. The chain links TRBV27 to TRBJ2-5, with 8 bases aligning to TRBD2. V lost 4 bases to trimming and J lost 2 bases; unmatched junction nucleotides: 6. From germline, CDR1 is MNHEY and CDR2 SMNVEV (reference sequence). The length of the CDR3 is 15 residues.

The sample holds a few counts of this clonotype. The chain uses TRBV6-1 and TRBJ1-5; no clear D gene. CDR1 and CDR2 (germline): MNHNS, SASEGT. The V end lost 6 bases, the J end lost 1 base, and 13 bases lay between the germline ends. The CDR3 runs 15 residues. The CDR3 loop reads CASRNDRGSNQPQHF. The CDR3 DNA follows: TGTGCCAGCAGGAATGATCGAGGGAGCAATCAGCCCCAGCATTTT.

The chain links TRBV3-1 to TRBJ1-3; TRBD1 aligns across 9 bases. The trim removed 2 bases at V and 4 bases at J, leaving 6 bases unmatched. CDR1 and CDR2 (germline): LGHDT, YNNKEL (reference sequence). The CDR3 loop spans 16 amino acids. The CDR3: CASSQFGTGSGNTIYF. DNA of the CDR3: TGTGCCAGCAGCCAATTTGGGACAGGGTCAGGAAACACCATATATTTT.

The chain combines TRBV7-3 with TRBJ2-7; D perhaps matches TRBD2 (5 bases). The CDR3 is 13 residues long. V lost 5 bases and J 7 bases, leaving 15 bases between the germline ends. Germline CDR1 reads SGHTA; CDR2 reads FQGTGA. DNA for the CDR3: TGTGCCAGCAGCCCCACGCCGGGGAAAGAGCAGTACTTC. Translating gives CASSPTPGKEQYF.

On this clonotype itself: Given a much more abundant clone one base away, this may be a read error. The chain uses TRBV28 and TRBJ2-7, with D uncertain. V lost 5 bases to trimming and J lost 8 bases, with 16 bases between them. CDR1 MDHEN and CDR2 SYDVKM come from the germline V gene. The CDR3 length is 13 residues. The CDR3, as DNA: TGTGCCAGCAGTCCGACCCCCGTCAACCAGCAGTACTTC. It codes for CASSPTPVNQQYF.

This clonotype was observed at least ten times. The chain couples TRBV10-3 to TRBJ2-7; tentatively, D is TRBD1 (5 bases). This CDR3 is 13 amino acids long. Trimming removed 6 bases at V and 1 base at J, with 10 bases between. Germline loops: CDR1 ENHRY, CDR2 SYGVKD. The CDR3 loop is CAISGTGSYEQYF. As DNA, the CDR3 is TGTGCCATCAGCGGAACAGGATCCTACGAGCAGTACTTC.

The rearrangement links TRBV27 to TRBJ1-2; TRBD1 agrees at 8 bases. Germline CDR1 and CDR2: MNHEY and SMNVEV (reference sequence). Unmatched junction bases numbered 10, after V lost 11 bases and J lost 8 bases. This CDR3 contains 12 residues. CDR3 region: CASRGPFRGYTF. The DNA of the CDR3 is TGTGCCTCCAGGGGGCCCTTTCGCGGCTACACCTTC.

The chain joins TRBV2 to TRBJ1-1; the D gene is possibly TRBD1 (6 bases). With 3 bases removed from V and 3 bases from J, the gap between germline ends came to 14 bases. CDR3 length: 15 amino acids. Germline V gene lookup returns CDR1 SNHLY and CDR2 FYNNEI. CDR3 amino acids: CASSEPGAGDTEAFF. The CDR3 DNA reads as TGTGCCAGCAGTGAGCCGGGGGCGGGGGACACTGAAGCTTTCTTT.

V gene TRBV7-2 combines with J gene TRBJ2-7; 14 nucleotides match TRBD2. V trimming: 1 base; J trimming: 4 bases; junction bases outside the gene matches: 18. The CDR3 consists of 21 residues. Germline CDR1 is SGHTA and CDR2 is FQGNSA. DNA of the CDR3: TGTGCCAGCAGCTTAGTCGGGTTGGGACTAGCGGGGGCTTTGCGGAGGTACGAGCAGTACTTC. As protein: CASSLVGLGLAGALRRYEQYF.